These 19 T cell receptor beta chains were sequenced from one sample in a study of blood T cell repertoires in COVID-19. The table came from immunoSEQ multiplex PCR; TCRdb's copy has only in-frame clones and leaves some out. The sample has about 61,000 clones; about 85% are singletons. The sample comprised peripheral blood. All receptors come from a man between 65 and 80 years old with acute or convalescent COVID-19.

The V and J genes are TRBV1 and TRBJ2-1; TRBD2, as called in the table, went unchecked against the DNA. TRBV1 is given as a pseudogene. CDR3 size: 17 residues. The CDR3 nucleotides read TGCACCAGCAGGACCGGGGCGCGGGGGGAGTACTACAATGAGCAGTTCTTC. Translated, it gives CTSRTGARGEYYNEQFF.

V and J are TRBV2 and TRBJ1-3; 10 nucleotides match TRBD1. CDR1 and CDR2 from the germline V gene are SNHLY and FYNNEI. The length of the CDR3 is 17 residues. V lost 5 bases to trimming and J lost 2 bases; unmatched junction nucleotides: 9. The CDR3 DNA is TGTGCCAGCAGTCGGAGGGGACAGGGGAACCCTGGAAACACCATATATTTT. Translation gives CASSRRGQGNPGNTIYF.

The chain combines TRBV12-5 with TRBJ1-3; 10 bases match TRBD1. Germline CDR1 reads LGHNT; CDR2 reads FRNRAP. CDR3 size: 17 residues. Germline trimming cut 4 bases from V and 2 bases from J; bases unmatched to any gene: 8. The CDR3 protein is CASGSLTGTGAGNTIYF. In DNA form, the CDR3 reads TGTGCTAGTGGTTCCTTGACCGGGACAGGGGCTGGAAACACCATATATTTT.

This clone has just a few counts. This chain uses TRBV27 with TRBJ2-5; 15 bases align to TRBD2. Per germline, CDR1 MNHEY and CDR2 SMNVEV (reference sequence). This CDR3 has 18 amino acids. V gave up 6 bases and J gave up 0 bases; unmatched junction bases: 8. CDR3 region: CASRPRTSGGAYQETQYF. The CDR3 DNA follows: TGTGCCAGCAGGCCTCGGACTAGCGGGGGGGCTTACCAAGAGACCCAGTACTTC.

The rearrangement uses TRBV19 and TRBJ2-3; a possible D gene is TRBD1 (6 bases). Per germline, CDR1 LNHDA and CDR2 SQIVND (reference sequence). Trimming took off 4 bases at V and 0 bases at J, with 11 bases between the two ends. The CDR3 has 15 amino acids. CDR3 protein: CASSKIRGSTDTQYF. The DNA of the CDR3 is TGTGCCAGTAGTAAAATCAGGGGTAGCACAGATACGCAGTATTTT.

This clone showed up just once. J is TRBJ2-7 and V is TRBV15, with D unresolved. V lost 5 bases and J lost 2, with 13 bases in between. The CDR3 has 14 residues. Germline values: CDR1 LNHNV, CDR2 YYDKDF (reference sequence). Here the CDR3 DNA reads TGTGCCACCAGCGGCCGGCTAGGAACCTACGAGCAGTACTTC. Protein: CATSGRLGTYEQYF.

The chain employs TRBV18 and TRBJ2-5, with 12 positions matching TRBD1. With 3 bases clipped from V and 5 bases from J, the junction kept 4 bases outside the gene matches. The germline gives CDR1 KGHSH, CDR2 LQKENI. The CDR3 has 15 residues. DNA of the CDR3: TGTGCCAGCTCACCGGGGACAGGGGGCATGGAGACCCAGTACTTC. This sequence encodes CASSPGTGGMETQYF.

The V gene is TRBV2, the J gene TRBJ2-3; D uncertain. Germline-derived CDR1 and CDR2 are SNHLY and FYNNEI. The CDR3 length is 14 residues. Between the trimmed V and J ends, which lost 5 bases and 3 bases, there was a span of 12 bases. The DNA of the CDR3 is TGTGCCAGCAGTTTGGGCGTTTCAACAGATACGCAGTATTTT. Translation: CASSLGVSTDTQYF. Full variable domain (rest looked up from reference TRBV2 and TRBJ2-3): EPEVTQTPSHQVTQMGQEVILRCVPISNHLYFYWYRQILGQKVEFLVSFYNNEISEKSEIFDDQFSVERPDGSNFTLKIRSTKLEDSAMYFCASSLGVSTDTQYFGPGTRLTVL.

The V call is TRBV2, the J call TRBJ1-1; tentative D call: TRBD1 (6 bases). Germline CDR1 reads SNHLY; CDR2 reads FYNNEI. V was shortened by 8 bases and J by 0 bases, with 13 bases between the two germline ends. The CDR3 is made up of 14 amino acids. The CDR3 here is CASDRTAMNTEAFF. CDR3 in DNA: TGTGCCAGCGATCGGACAGCCATGAACACTGAAGCTTTCTTT.

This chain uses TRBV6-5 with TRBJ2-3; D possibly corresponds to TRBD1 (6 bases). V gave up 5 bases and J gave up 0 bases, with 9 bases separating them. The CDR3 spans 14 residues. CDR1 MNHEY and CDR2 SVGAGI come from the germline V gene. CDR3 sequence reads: CASSHRESTDTQYF. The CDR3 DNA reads TGTGCCAGCAGTCACAGGGAGAGCACAGATACGCAGTATTTT.

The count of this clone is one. The CDR3 DNA reads as TGCGCCAGCAGCTTGGCCCATGAGGAGACCCAGTACTTC. Residues: CASSLAHEETQYF. The rearrangement joins TRBV5-1 to TRBJ2-5; D ambiguous. The CDR3 sequence is 13 residues long. Germline lookup yields CDR1 SGHRS and CDR2 YFSETQ. The ends were cut back, 0 bases at V and 5 bases at J, with 8 bases in the middle.

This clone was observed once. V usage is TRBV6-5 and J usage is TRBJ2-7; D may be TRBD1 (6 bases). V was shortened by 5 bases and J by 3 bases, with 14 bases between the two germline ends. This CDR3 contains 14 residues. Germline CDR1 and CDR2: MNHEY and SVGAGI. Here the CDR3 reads CASSIQGALYEQYF. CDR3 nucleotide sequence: TGTGCCAGCAGTATACAGGGAGCCCTCTACGAGCAGTACTTC.

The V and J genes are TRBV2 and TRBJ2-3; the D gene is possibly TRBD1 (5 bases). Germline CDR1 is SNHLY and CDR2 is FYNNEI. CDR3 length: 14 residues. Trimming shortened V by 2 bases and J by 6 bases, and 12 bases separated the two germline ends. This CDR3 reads CASSEQGWADTQYF. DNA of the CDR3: TGTGCCAGCAGTGAACAGGGTTGGGCGGATACGCAGTATTTT.

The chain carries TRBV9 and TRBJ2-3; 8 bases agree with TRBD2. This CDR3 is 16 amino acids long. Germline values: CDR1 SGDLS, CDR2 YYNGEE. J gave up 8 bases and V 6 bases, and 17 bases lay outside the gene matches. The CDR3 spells CASTAGLAGQQGTQYF. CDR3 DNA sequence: TGTGCCAGCACCGCCGGGTTAGCGGGGCAGCAGGGTACGCAGTATTTT. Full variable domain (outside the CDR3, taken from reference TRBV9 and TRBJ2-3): DSGVTQTPKHLITATGQRVTLRCSPRSGDLSVYWYQQSLDQGLQFLIQYYNGEERAKGNILERFSAQQFPDLHSELNLSSLELGDSALYFCASTAGLAGQQGTQYFGPGTRLTVL.

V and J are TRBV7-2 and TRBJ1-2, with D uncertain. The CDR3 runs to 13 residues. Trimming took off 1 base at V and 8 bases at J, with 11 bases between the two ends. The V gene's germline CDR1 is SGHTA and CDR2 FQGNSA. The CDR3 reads CASSLEEEGGYTF. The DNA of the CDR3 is TGTGCCAGCAGCTTAGAAGAGGAGGGAGGCTACACCTTC.

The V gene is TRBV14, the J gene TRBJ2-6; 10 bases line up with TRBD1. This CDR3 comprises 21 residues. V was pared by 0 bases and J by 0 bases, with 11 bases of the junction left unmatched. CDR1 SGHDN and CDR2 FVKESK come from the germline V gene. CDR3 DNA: TGTGCCAGCAGCCAAGATTGGGGACAGGGGAGTTGGGGCTCTGGGGCCAACGTCCTGACTTTC. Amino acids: CASSQDWGQGSWGSGANVLTF.

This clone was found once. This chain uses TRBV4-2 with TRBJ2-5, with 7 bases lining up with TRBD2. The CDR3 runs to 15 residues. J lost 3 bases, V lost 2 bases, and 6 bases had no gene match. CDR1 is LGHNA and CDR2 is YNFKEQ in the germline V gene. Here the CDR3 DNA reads TGTGCCAGCAGCCAAAAGTCCGGGACTAAAGAGACCCAGTACTTC. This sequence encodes CASSQKSGTKETQYF.

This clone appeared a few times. CDR3 sequence reads: CASSLDRFYGYTF. The CDR3 DNA is TGTGCCAGCAGCTTGGACAGATTCTATGGCTACACCTTC. The rearrangement links TRBV5-8 to TRBJ1-2; D gene ambiguous. V dropped 0 bases and J dropped 4 bases, with 7 bases sitting between them. CDR1 is SGHTS, CDR2 YDEGEE, per germline. The CDR3 totals 13 residues.

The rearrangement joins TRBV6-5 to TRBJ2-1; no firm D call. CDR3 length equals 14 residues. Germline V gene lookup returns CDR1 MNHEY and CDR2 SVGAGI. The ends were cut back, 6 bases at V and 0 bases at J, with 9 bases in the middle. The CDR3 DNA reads TGTGCCAGCAGACGAGAAAGCTCCTACAATGAGCAGTTCTTC. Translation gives CASRRESSYNEQFF.